The source of this T cell receptor (beta chain) is a study of Ad26.COV2.S vaccination and SARS-CoV-2 variants. Study-level findings and limits: Vaccinees and placebo recipients showed similar non-spike TCR breadth. Substantial breadth was reportedly displayed by spike-specific CD8+ and CD4+ T cell responses after vaccination.

As to this clone: Its antigen is not known.

V lost 1 base and J lost 4; bases outside the gene matches: 6. This CDR3 has 15 residues. Some clones are missing from TCRdb's copy, which holds only in-frame ones; the method was immunoSEQ multiplex PCR. The sample lists over 200,000 clones; more than 75% were seen once. The treatment: approximately 18 received Ad26.COV2.S at low or high dose, single or two shots; several received placebo; per-sample allocation not given. It was on day 63 after the first vaccine or placebo injection that samples were taken. Aged 18-55 years, donor was enrolled in Boston in the early 2020s. The specimen comprised peripheral blood, sampled in a trial of Ad26.COV2.S vaccine versus placebo. The chain combines TRBV5-3 with TRBJ2-7; 9 bases align to TRBD1. TRBV5-3 carries the ORF label, with uncertain function. The receptor was isolated from a person between 18 and 59 years old who received the Ad26.COV2.S COVID-19 vaccine or a placebo. CDR3 nucleotide sequence: TGTGCCAGAAGCTTGCGCCGGGACAGGGTTTACGAGCAGTACTTC. Translating gives CARSLRRDRVYEQYF.